The 22 T cell receptor beta chains presented below share a single source sample, sequenced in a study of blood T cell dynamics during melanoma immunotherapy. The protocol was immunoSEQ multiplex PCR, while the TCRdb copy is restricted to in-frame clones and leaves out a portion. The table has 6,300 or so clones, 80% to 95% seen once. The sample's time point: pre-treatment baseline. The sequencing here drew on cell-free DNA from blood, taken from a patient treated with checkpoint blockade. These receptors were collected from a human donor with melanoma.

V usage is TRBV10-3 and J usage is TRBJ2-5; 9 bases are a match to TRBD1. Judging by the DNA end, TRBJ2-7 fits better; the J call may be wrong. CDR1 and CDR2 (germline): ENHRY, SYGVKD. The CDR3 runs to 13 residues. In DNA form, the CDR3 reads TGTGCCAGCCGGGACAGGGCTTTCTACGAGCAGTACTTC. Protein product: CASRDRAFYEQYF.

This rearrangement joins TRBV5-4 to TRBJ2-5, with 8 bases lining up with TRBD2. CDR3 length: 15 residues. Trimming removed 0 bases from V and 3 bases from J; junction bases left unmatched: 4. Per germline, CDR1 SGHNT and CDR2 YYREEE (reference sequence). CDR3 nucleotides: TGTGCCAGCAGCTTGGGTAGCGGGGTAAAAGAGACCCAGTACTTC. This codes for CASSLGSGVKETQYF.

The V gene is TRBV30, the J gene TRBJ1-4; D is ambiguous. The germline gives CDR1 GTSNPN, CDR2 SVGIG (reference sequence). Trimming cost V 1 base and J 5 bases, with 11 bases left between them. There are 14 residues in the CDR3. The DNA for the CDR3 is TGTGCCTGGAGTGGGGTAGGGCTAAATGAAAAACTGTTTTTT. Protein product: CAWSGVGLNEKLFF.

The rearrangement links TRBV6-1 to TRBJ1-5; 7 nucleotides align to TRBD1. Germline CDR1 MNHNS, CDR2 SASEGT. The CDR3 consists of 18 residues. V was pared by 4 bases and J by 0 bases, with 12 bases of the junction left unmatched. The CDR3 reads CASSVRQGGSYSNQPQHF. DNA of the CDR3: TGTGCCAGCAGTGTCCGACAGGGAGGATCATATAGCAATCAGCCCCAGCATTTT.

CDR3 nucleotides: TGCAGCGTATACGGGACATATGAAGCTTTCTTT. As protein: CSVYGTYEAFF. The chain joins TRBV29-1 to TRBJ1-1; TRBD1 is a possible D gene (6 bases). The CDR3 is 11 residues long. Trimming left V 6 bases short and J 7 bases short, with 12 bases between. CDR1 SQVTM and CDR2 ANQGSEA come from the germline V gene.

The V and J genes are TRBV9 and TRBJ2-1; 7 nucleotides align to TRBD2. The CDR3 runs 18 residues. The V and J ends lost 0 bases and 8 bases, in that order; junction bases with no gene match: 17. Germline V gene data show CDR1 as SGDLS and CDR2 as YYNGEE. The CDR3 reads CASSVALVGRGSFDEQFF. The DNA of the CDR3 is TGTGCCAGCAGCGTAGCTCTGGTCGGGCGGGGGAGTTTCGATGAGCAGTTCTTC.

This chain connects TRBV19 to TRBJ1-5; no firm D call. The CDR3 length is 14 residues. Germline V gene sequence: CDR1 LNHDA, CDR2 SQIVND (reference sequence). The V end lost 7 bases, the J end lost 5 bases, and 15 bases lay between the germline ends. The CDR3 here is CASTPLRIHQPQHF. The CDR3 DNA sequence: TGTGCCAGTACCCCCCTTCGGATCCATCAGCCCCAGCATTTT.

This chain links TRBV6-5 with TRBJ2-1, with D tentatively TRBD2 (6 bases). Looked up from germline, CDR1 is MNHEY and CDR2 is SVGAGI. Trimming stripped 2 bases from V and 2 bases from J, with 10 bases between. The CDR3 length is 15 residues. For the CDR3, the DNA is TGTGCCAGCAGTTACCCCGGCGGGGCCTACAATGAGCAGTTCTTC. The encoded protein is CASSYPGGAYNEQFF.

The gene calls are TRBV28 and TRBJ1-6; tentatively, D is TRBD1 (5 bases). The CDR3 has 16 residues. Germline-derived CDR1 and CDR2 are MDHEN and SYDVKM. Deletions cut 3 bases from V and 7 bases from J, with 16 bases between. The CDR3 DNA is TGTGCCAGCAGTTTCCCCACCGGGACGGTAAATTCACCCCTCCACTTT. This encodes CASSFPTGTVNSPLHF.

The genes are TRBV5-6 and TRBJ2-5; 9 bases match TRBD1. The DNA end favors TRBJ2-7, so the J call may be wrong. The CDR3 has 14 residues. Germline V gene data show CDR1 as SGHDT and CDR2 as YYEEEE. CDR3 DNA: TGTGCCAGCAGCAGGACAGGGGCTCTCCACGAGCAGTACTTC. The encoded protein is CASSRTGALHEQYF.

Only one count was recorded for this clone. V is TRBV7-8 and J is TRBJ2-7, with D unclear. The CDR3 runs 15 residues. Germline values: CDR1 SGHVS, CDR2 FQNEAQ. Trimming took 6 bases from V and 2 from J, leaving 17 bases between them. The CDR3 coding sequence is TGTGCCAGCAGGCCATCCCGAGGCACTACCTACGAGCAGTACTTC. It yields the protein CASRPSRGTTYEQYF.

V gene TRBV7-2 combines with J gene TRBJ1-1; 8 nucleotides align to TRBD1. The CDR3 is 14 residues long. The trim removed 5 bases at V and 5 bases at J, leaving 7 bases unmatched. Germline-derived CDR1 and CDR2 are SGHTA and FQGNSA. The CDR3 protein is CASSPDRGYTEAFF. CDR3 coding DNA: TGTGCCAGCAGCCCCGACAGGGGTTATACTGAAGCTTTCTTT.

This chain connects TRBV10-2 to TRBJ2-1; unclear D gene. V lost 5 bases to trimming and J lost 6 bases, with 5 bases between them. CDR1 and CDR2 from the germline V gene are WSHSY and SAAADI. The CDR3 consists of 11 residues. The CDR3 protein is CASSLSNEQFF. CDR3 in DNA: TGCGCCAGCAGTCTCTCCAATGAGCAGTTCTTC.

This rearrangement joins TRBV28 to TRBJ2-7; no firm D call. The germline V gene has CDR1 MDHEN and CDR2 SYDVKM. The V and J ends lost 10 bases and 2 bases respectively, with 15 bases between them. The CDR3 loop spans 13 amino acids. DNA for the CDR3: TGTGCCACCACTCTGCCGGGCACCTACGAGCAGTACTTC. Translation gives CATTLPGTYEQYF.

This chain links TRBV18 with TRBJ2-7; D may be TRBD2 (5 bases). The germline V gene has CDR1 KGHSH and CDR2 LQKENI. The CDR3 totals 14 residues. V dropped 1 base and J dropped 0 bases, with 7 bases sitting between them. In DNA, the CDR3 is TGTGCCAGCTCACCACGTGGGAGCTCCTACGAGCAGTACTTC. Translated: CASSPRGSSYEQYF.

The genes are TRBV28 and TRBJ1-4; a weak D match, TRBD1 (6 bases). Trimming removed 5 bases from V and 3 bases from J, with 16 bases in between. Per germline, CDR1 MDHEN and CDR2 SYDVKM. The CDR3 is 16 residues long. The CDR3 is CASSGGGVSANEKLFF. In DNA form, the CDR3 reads TGTGCCAGCAGTGGGGGCGGGGTGTCTGCTAATGAAAAACTGTTTTTT.

V usage is TRBV7-8 and J usage is TRBJ2-7; D call uncertain. The V and J ends lost 7 bases and 2 bases respectively, with 15 bases between them. The CDR3 loop spans 14 amino acids. The germline gives CDR1 SGHVS, CDR2 FQNEAQ. This chain's CDR3 is CASTPRSRTYEQYF. The CDR3 coding sequence is TGTGCCAGCACCCCACGGTCGAGGACCTACGAGCAGTACTTC.

The V call is TRBV5-4, the J call TRBJ2-6; 7 bases are shared with TRBD2. J gave up 3 bases and V 0 bases, and 0 bases lay outside the gene matches. There are 15 residues in the CDR3. Germline V gene data show CDR1 as SGHNT and CDR2 as YYREEE (reference sequence). In DNA, the CDR3 is TGTGCCAGCAGCTTGGGGGGGGGTGGGGCCAACGTCCTGACTTTC. Translation gives CASSLGGGGANVLTF.

This clone occurred once. The CDR3 DNA follows: TGTGCCTGGAGTGCGGGCCAGATGAGCTCCTACGAGCAGTACTTC. Protein sequence: CAWSAGQMSSYEQYF. The chain carries TRBV30 and TRBJ2-7; D uncertain. This CDR3 is 15 amino acids long. Trimming removed 1 base at V and 0 bases at J, with 13 bases between. The germline V gene has CDR1 GTSNPN and CDR2 SVGIG (reference sequence).

V gene TRBV9 combines with J gene TRBJ2-1; D remains unclear. Germline V gene sequence: CDR1 SGDLS, CDR2 YYNGEE. CDR3 length: 13 amino acids. Trimming shortened V by 3 bases and J by 6 bases, and 10 bases separated the two germline ends. The CDR3 DNA reads as TGTGCCAGCAGCGCCAATCTTATCAATGAGCAGTTCTTC. The encoded protein is CASSANLINEQFF.

The rearrangement uses TRBV2 and TRBJ1-2, with TRBD1 identical over 7 bases. Germline V gene lookup returns CDR1 SNHLY and CDR2 FYNNEI. The CDR3 is made up of 12 amino acids. J gave up 4 bases and V 6 bases, and 2 bases lay outside the gene matches. CDR3 in amino acids: CASSGDSYGYTF. CDR3 nucleotide sequence: TGTGCCAGCAGCGGGGACAGCTATGGCTACACCTTC.

V is TRBV7-2 and J is TRBJ2-1; 8 positions match TRBD2. The length of the CDR3 is 14 residues. The J segment lost 4 bases and the V segment lost 1 base, leaving 0 bases of the junction unmatched. Germline values: CDR1 SGHTA, CDR2 FQGNSA. For the CDR3, the DNA is TGTGCCAGCAGCTTAGGCGGGGGGTACAATGAGCAGTTCTTC. It specifies CASSLGGGYNEQFF.